This TCR beta chain came from a study of cytomegalovirus exposure and HLA in healthy donors. Remarks on this clone: Its antigen is not identified.

This PCR relied on a set of 60 Vbeta primers and 13 Jbeta primers. TCRdb keeps only in-frame clones here, not all; method: immunoSEQ multiplex PCR. The table shows 200,000 to 300,000 clones, with about four fifths occurring only once. The germline CDR1 and CDR2 sequences are GTSNPN and SVGIG (reference sequence). This CDR3 region has 13 residues. V trimming: 3 bases; J trimming: 2 bases; junction bases outside the gene matches: 2. Study outcomes and limitations: Several V segments, TRBV6-2 and TRBV6-3 among them, could not be told apart and were dropped.

What was sequenced was PBMCs. The source of this sequence is a woman aged 40 to 50 in good health and CMV-seropositive. V gene TRBV30 combines with J gene TRBJ1-1; 8 bases align to TRBD1. CDR3 loop: CAWRQGGNTEAFF. As DNA, the CDR3 is TGTGCCTGGAGACAGGGGGGAAACACTGAAGCTTTCTTT. Variable domain in full (rest from reference TRBV30 and TRBJ1-1): SQTIHQWPATLVQPVGSPLSLECTVEGTSNPNLYWYRQAAGRGLQLLFYSVGIGQISSEVPQNLSASRPQDRQFILSSKKLLLSDSGFYLCAWRQGGNTEAFFGQGTRLTVV.